This section outlines one T cell receptor beta chain sequence together with its context. The antigen remains undetermined. Sequencing of cultured CD4+ T cell DNA used the Oncomine TCR Beta short-read assay. TCRdb independently ran MiXCR on the PCR reads; one entry per CDR3 protein. This table has 20,000 to 25,000 distinct CDR3 sequences, around 30% appearing once. This entry is derived from a study of vaccination and CD4 T cells after COVID-19. Regarding time point: late sampling 161 to 241 days after vaccination in a few convalescent patients. Treatment reported: roughly 10-day PBMC culture with coronavirus spike peptide pools or control peptides (ViraFEST assay). For ViraFEST, peptide pools expanded antigen-specific T cells, after which the TCRs were sequenced. CDR1 and CDR2 (germline): MDHEN, SYDVKM. The CDR3 covers 15 residues. V was clipped by 5 bases and J by 4 bases, with 18 bases between them.

This receptor was identified in a human donor who had recovered from COVID-19. The chain is built from TRBV28 and TRBJ2-7; a possible D gene is TRBD1 (6 bases). Sequencing used CD4+ T cells from blood, cultured in vitro, obtained about 7 months after SARS-CoV-2 vaccination. CDR3 region: CASSGGGSGAYEQYF. The CDR3 nucleotides read TGTGCCAGCAGTGGGGGCGGCTCAGGGGCATACGAGCAGTACTTC.